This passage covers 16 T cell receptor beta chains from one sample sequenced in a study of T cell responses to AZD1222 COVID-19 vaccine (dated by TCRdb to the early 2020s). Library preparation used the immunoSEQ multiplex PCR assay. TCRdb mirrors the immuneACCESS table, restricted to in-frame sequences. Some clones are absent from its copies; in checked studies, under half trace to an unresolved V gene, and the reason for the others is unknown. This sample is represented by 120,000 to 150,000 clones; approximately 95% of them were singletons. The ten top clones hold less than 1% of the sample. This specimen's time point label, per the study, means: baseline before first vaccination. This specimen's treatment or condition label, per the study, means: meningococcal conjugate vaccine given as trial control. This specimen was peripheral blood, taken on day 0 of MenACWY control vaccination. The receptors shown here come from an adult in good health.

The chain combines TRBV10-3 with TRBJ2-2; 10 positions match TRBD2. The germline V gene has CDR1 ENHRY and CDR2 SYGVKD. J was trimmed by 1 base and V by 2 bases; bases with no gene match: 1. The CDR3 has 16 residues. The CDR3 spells CAISETSGKNTGELFF. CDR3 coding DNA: TGTGCCATCAGTGAGACTAGCGGGAAGAACACCGGGGAGCTGTTTTTT.

CDR3 amino acids: CAWSGQGDEQYF. CDR3 DNA sequence: TGTGCCTGGAGTGGGCAGGGAGACGAGCAGTACTTC. This chain links TRBV30 with TRBJ2-7; D tentatively reads TRBD1 or TRBD2 (5 bases each). The CDR3 is made up of 12 amino acids. V lost 1 base, J lost 5 bases, and 9 bases lay in between. CDR1 is GTSNPN and CDR2 is SVGIG in the germline V gene (reference sequence).

CDR3 sequence: CASSLSQTHYGYTF. The CDR3, as DNA: TGTGCCAGCAGCTTGAGCCAAACCCACTATGGCTACACCTTC. This chain uses TRBV5-6 with TRBJ1-2; D not certain. Germline V gives CDR1 SGHDT, CDR2 YYEEEE. There are 14 residues in the CDR3. V was pared by 1 base and J by 3 bases, with 10 bases between.

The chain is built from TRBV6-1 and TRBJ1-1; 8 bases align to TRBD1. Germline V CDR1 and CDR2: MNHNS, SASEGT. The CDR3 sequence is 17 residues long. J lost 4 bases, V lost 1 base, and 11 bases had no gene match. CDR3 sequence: CASSEEDVTGGVTEAFF. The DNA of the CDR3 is TGTGCCAGCAGTGAAGAAGATGTTACAGGGGGGGTCACTGAAGCTTTCTTT.

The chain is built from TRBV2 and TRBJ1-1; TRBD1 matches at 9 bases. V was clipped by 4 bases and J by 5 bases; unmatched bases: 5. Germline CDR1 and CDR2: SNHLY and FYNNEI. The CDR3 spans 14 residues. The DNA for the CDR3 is TGTGCCAGCAGTGCGGACAGGGGTTGGACTGAAGCTTTCTTT. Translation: CASSADRGWTEAFF.

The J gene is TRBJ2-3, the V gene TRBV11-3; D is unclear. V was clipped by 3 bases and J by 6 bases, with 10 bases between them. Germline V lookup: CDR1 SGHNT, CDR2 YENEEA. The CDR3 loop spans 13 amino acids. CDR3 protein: CASSFGRGDTQYF. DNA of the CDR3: TGTGCCAGCAGCTTCGGTCGTGGGGATACGCAGTATTTT.

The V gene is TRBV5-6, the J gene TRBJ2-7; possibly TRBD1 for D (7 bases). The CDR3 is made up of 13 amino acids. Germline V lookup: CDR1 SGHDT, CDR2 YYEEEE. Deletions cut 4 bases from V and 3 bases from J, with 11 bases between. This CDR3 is CASSHRGGYEQYF. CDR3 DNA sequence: TGTGCCAGCAGCCACAGGGGAGGCTACGAGCAGTACTTC.

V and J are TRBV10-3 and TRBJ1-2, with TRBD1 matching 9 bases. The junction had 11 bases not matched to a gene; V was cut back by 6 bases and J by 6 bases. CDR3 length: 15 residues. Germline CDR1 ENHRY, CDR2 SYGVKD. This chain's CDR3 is CAIRPTGGLVDGYTF. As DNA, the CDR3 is TGTGCCATCAGACCGACAGGGGGGTTGGTTGATGGCTACACCTTC.

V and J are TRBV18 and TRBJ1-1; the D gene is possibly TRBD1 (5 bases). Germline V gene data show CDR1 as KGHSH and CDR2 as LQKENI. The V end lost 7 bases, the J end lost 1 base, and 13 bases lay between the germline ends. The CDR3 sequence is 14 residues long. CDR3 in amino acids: CASLLGGGNTEAFF. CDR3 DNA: TGTGCCAGCTTGCTTGGGGGAGGGAACACTGAAGCTTTCTTT.

CDR3 nucleotides: TGTGCCAGCCAGGGGGCTCCTAATGAAAAACTGTTTTTT. Translating it yields CASQGAPNEKLFF. The chain couples TRBV7-2 to TRBJ1-4, with 8 bases aligning to TRBD1. CDR1 is SGHTA and CDR2 is FQGNSA in the germline V gene. Trimming removed 8 bases from V and 3 bases from J; junction bases left unmatched: 2. This CDR3 contains 13 residues.

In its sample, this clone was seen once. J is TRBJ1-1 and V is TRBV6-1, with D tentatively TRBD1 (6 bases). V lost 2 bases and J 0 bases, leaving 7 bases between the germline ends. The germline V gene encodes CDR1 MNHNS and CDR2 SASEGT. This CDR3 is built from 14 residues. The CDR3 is CASSETGLNTEAFF. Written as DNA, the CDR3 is TGTGCCAGCAGTGAAACAGGGTTGAACACTGAAGCTTTCTTT.

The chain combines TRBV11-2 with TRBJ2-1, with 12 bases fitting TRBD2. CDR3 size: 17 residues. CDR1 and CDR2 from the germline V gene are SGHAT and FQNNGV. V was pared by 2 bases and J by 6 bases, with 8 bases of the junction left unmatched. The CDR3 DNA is TGTGCCAGCAGCTTATCTAGCGGGAGGGCCGTATCCAATGAGCAGTTCTTC. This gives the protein CASSLSSGRAVSNEQFF.

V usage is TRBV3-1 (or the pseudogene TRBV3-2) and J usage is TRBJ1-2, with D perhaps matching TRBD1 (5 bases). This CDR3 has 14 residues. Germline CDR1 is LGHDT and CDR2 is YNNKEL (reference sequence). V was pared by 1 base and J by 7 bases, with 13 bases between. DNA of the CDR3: TGTGCCAGCAGCCAAGGGGACTCTATGGTTGGCTACACCTTC. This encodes CASSQGDSMVGYTF.

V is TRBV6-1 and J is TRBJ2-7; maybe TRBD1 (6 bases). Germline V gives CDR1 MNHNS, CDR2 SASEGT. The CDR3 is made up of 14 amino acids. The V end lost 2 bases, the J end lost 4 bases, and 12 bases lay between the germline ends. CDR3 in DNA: TGTGCCAGCAGTGAACGGCAGGGGATATACGAGCAGTACTTC. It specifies CASSERQGIYEQYF.

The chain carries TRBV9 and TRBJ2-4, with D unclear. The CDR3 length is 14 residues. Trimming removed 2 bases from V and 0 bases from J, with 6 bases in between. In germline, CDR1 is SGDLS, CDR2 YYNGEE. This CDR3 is CASSVSLAKNIQYF. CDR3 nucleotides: TGTGCCAGCAGCGTCAGCCTAGCCAAAAACATTCAGTACTTC. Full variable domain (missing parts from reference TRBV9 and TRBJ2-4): DSGVTQTPKHLITATGQRVTLRCSPRSGDLSVYWYQQSLDQGLQFLIQYYNGEERAKGNILERFSAQQFPDLHSELNLSSLELGDSALYFCASSVSLAKNIQYFGAGTRLSVL.

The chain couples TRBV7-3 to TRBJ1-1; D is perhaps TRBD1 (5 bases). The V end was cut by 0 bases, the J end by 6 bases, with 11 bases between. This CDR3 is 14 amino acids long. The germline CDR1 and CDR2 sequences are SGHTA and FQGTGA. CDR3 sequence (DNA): TGTGCCAGCAGCTTAACGGGGAGGGGAGCTGAAGCTTTCTTT. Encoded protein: CASSLTGRGAEAFF.